These T cell receptor beta chains were read from a single sample in a study of blood T cell repertoires in COVID-19. Here immunoSEQ multiplex PCR was the method, and the copy in TCRdb shows in-frame clones only, minus some. The table shows 450,000 to 500,000 clones, with about 85% occurring only once. The sequenced sample was PBMCs or T cells enriched from blood (not recorded which). The receptors come from a woman under 30 who had recovered from COVID-19. CDR3s include the opening cysteine and the closing phenylalanine or tryptophan. D genes are given only for firm matches. The size of a clone is reported for some rows only, either as once, few or many, or as a class for expanded clones.

>NA|TRBJ2-5|TRBV5-6|NA
CASSPLGTLETQYF
TGTGCCAGCAGCCCCCTCGGGACTTTGGAGACCCAGTACTTC
>few|TRBJ2-7|TRBV4-1|TRBD2
CASSQDAAGETYEQYF
TGCGCCAGCAGCCAAGATGCAGCGGGGGAGACCTACGAGCAGTACTTC
>NA|TRBJ1-2|TRBV27|TRBD1
CASTPGRGHGYTF
TGTGCCAGCACCCCGGGCAGGGGGCATGGCTACACCTTC
>NA|TRBJ1-2|TRBV6-2/TRBV6-3|NA
CASSYSLSGYTF
TGTGCCAGCAGTTACTCCCTAAGTGGCTACACCTTC
>once|TRBJ1-3|TRBV5-6|TRBD1
CASSPGQMNTIYF
TGTGCCAGCAGCCCGGGACAGATGAACACCATATATTTT
>NA|TRBJ1-1|TRBV27|TRBD1
CASRLTGTRTEAFF
TGTGCCAGCAGGTTGACAGGGACTAGGACTGAAGCTTTCTTT
>NA|TRBJ1-2|TRBV2|NA
CASSEAGHYGYTF
TGTGCCAGCAGTGAGGCAGGGCACTATGGCTACACCTTC
>NA|TRBJ2-2|TRBV4-1|NA
CASSQAELVDGELFF
TGCGCCAGCAGCCAAGCGGAACTAGTAGACGGGGAGCTGTTTTTT
>NA|TRBJ2-7|TRBV6-5|TRBD1
CAGTTGLSYEQYF
TGTGCCGGAACGACAGGGTTGTCCTACGAGCAGTACTTC
>NA|TRBJ2-1|TRBV30|TRBD2
CAWSLRLADRSEFF
TGTGCCTGGAGTTTAAGACTAGCGGACCGGTCGGAGTTCTTC
>NA|TRBJ1-2|TRBV28|TRBD1
CASSFSGTANYGYTF
TGTGCCAGCAGTTTTTCCGGGACAGCTAACTATGGCTACACCTTC
>NA|TRBJ2-3|TRBV7-9|NA
CASSPTADTQYF
TGTGCCAGCAGCCCGACAGCAGATACGCAGTATTTT
>once|TRBJ2-5|TRBV2|NA
CASSVYRKETQYF
TGTGCCAGCAGTGTCTACAGAAAAGAGACCCAGTACTTC
>NA|TRBJ1-1|TRBV5-6|NA
CASSSRLDGIPGVNTEAFF
TGTGCCAGCAGCAGCCGCCTGGACGGGATCCCAGGGGTGAACACTGAAGCTTTCTTT
>NA|TRBJ2-5|TRBV2|TRBD2
CASSRPASGGEETQYF
TGTGCCAGCAGTCGTCCAGCTAGCGGGGGGGAAGAGACCCAGTACTTC
>NA|TRBJ1-5|TRBV28|TRBD1
CASRLQGEPQHF
TGTGCCAGCAGACTACAGGGGGAGCCCCAGCATTTT
>NA|TRBJ2-1|TRBV5-1|NA
CASALSAAGSSNEQFF
TGCGCCAGCGCCTTATCCGCCGCCGGGTCTTCCAATGAGCAGTTCTTC
>NA|TRBJ2-1|TRBV7-3|NA
CASSLNQGGEQFF
TGTGCCAGCAGCTTAAACCAGGGTGGCGAGCAGTTCTTC
>once|TRBJ2-1|TRBV12-5|NA
CASGPRSYNEQFF
TGTGCTAGTGGTCCCCGCTCCTACAATGAGCAGTTCTTC
>NA|TRBJ1-1|TRBV2|NA
CASSDPGAKWANTEAFF
TGTGCCAGCAGTGATCCAGGGGCTAAATGGGCGAACACTGAAGCTTTCTTT
>NA|TRBJ2-3|TRBV5-4|NA
CASSRTGLTDTQYF
TGTGCCAGCAGCCGCACAGGGCTGACAGATACGCAGTATTTT
>NA|TRBJ2-1|TRBV5-1|TRBD2
CASSSSGLYNEQFF
TGCGCCAGCAGTTCTAGCGGACTGTACAATGAGCAGTTCTTC
>once|TRBJ1-1|TRBV28|NA
CASSLYGREGMNTEAFF
TGTGCCAGCAGTTTATACGGCAGGGAGGGCATGAACACTGAAGCTTTCTTT
>NA|TRBJ1-2|TRBV29-1|TRBD1
CSVATGANYGYTF
TGCAGCGTTGCGACAGGGGCGAACTATGGCTACACCTTC
>NA|TRBJ1-2|TRBV2|NA
CASSDFIGGPYGYTF
TGTGCCAGCAGTGATTTTATTGGGGGCCCCTATGGCTACACCTTC
>NA|TRBJ1-3|TRBV11-2|TRBD1
CASSRDRGWGNTIYF
TGTGCCAGCAGCCGGGACAGGGGGTGGGGAAACACCATATATTTT
>NA|TRBJ1-5|TRBV5-1|NA
CASSLDGGYSNQPQHF
TGCGCCAGCAGCTTGGATGGCGGCTATAGCAATCAGCCCCAGCATTTT